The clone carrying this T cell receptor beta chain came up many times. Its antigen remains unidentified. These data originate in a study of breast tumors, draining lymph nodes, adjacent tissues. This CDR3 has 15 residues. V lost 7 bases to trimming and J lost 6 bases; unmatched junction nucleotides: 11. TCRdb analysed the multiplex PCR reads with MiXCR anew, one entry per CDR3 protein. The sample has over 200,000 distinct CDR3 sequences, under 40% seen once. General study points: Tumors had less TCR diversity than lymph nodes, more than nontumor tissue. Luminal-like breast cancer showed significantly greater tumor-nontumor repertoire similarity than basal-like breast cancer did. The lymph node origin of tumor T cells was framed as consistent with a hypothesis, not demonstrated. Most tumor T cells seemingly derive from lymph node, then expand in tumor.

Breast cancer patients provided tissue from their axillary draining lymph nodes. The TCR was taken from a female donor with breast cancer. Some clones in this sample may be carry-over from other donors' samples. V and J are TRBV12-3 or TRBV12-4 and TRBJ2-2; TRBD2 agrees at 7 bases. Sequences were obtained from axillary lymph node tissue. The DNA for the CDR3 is TGTGCCAGCACCTCCTCGTGGGAGGGTCCCGGGGAGCTGTTTTTT. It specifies CASTSSWEGPGELFF.